These 10 T cell receptor beta chains were sequenced from one sample in a study of T-cell reconstitution after alpha-beta-depleted transplantation in children. Preparing the TCRbeta library involved the use of unique molecular identifiers. TCRdb recomputed calls from the PCR reads with MiXCR, one row per CDR3 protein. The sample contains some 830,000 distinct CDR3 sequences, roughly 15% of which appear only once. The sample here was PBMCs, mostly from graft donor cells, taken 360 days after TCRalphabeta/CD19-depleted stem cell transplant. The receptor source for this set is a male patient between 10 and 17 years old who had a stem cell transplant for acute lymphoblastic leukemia, so the T cells may come from the graft donor.

V and J are TRBV12-3 or TRBV12-4 and TRBJ2-1; D not certain. The CDR3 consists of 12 residues. Trimming removed 1 base from V and 12 bases from J, with 10 bases in between. The CDR3 nucleotides are TGTGCCAGCAGTTTAGACGGACCCTGGCAGTTCTTC. This translates into CASSLDGPWQFF.

The chain uses TRBV20-1 and TRBJ1-1; D possibly corresponds to TRBD1 (6 bases). V lost 8 bases and J 0 bases, leaving 10 bases between the germline ends. CDR3 length: 12 amino acids. Germline loops: CDR1 DFQATT, CDR2 SNEGSKA (reference sequence). The CDR3 DNA is TGCAGTCTACGGACAGTGAACACTGAAGCTTTCTTT. It translates to CSLRTVNTEAFF.

This clonotype was picked up a small number of times. At one end, the junction sequence differs from germline, possibly due to a read error. The chain combines TRBV7-8 with TRBJ1-1, with D possibly being TRBD1 (5 bases). The CDR3 loop spans 14 amino acids. Germline values: CDR1 SGHVS, CDR2 FQNEAQ. As DNA, the CDR3 is TGTTCCAGCAGCCCCTCGGGGGGGGGCACTGAAGCTTTCTTT. Protein product: CSSSPSGGGTEAFF.

The chain couples TRBV12-3 or TRBV12-4 to TRBJ1-5, with 8 positions matching TRBD1. V dropped 6 bases and J dropped 4; count of bases not matched to a gene: 5. The length of the CDR3 is 14 residues. DNA for the CDR3: TGTGCCAGCAGCATCTACAGGGGGAATCAGCCCCAGCATTTT. Translating gives CASSIYRGNQPQHF.

The J gene is TRBJ2-7, the V gene TRBV4-1; D is unresolved. Deletions cut 1 base from V and 0 bases from J, with 10 bases between. Per the germline V gene, CDR1 is MGHRA and CDR2 is YSYEKL. This CDR3 has 15 residues. CDR3 DNA sequence: TGCGCCAGCAGCCAAGGAGGCGTCACCTCCTACGAGCAGTACTTC. Protein product: CASSQGGVTSYEQYF.

This clonotype was seen a single time. The V call is TRBV20-1, the J call TRBJ2-5, with D perhaps matching TRBD1 (5 bases). V was clipped by 5 bases and J by 5 bases, with 9 bases between them. CDR3 length: 11 amino acids. CDR1 and CDR2 from the germline V gene are DFQATT and SNEGSKA (reference sequence). This CDR3 reads CSAGNRETQYF. The CDR3 nucleotides read TGCAGTGCTGGAAACAGGGAGACCCAGTACTTC.

A few counts support this clonotype. The chain recombines TRBV5-4 with TRBJ1-1; D is uncertain. The V gene's germline CDR1 is SGHNT and CDR2 YYREEE (reference sequence). V lost 2 bases, J lost 5 bases, and 16 bases lay in between. CDR3 length: 15 amino acids. The CDR3 loop is CASSFEARGRTEAFF. In DNA form, the CDR3 reads TGTGCCAGCAGCTTTGAGGCCAGAGGAAGGACTGAAGCTTTCTTT.

There are many counts of this clonotype. The rearrangement uses TRBV29-1 and TRBJ2-3; 10 nucleotides align to TRBD1. This CDR3 spans 16 amino acids. Germline V gene lookup returns CDR1 SQVTM and CDR2 ANQGSEA. The ends lost 3 bases at V and 6 bases at J; junction bases unmatched: 12. CDR3 region: CSVDGDRGPHMDTQYF. The CDR3 DNA is TGCAGCGTTGACGGGGACAGGGGCCCCCACATGGATACGCAGTATTTT.

This clonotype came up a few times. The J gene is TRBJ2-1, the V gene TRBV7-2; no firm D call. The CDR3 consists of 15 residues. Germline V gene lookup returns CDR1 SGHTA and CDR2 FQGNSA. The V gene lost 5 bases and the J gene lost 2 bases, with 13 bases spanning the gap. CDR3: CASSPSLLPYNEQFF. The CDR3 region has the DNA TGTGCCAGCAGCCCGAGTCTCCTCCCCTACAATGAGCAGTTCTTC. Together with reference TRBV7-2 and TRBJ2-1, the CDR3 gives the full variable domain: GAGVSQSPSNKVTEKGKDVELRCDPISGHTALYWYRQSLGQGLEFLIYFQGNSAPDKSGLPSDRFSAERTGGSVSTLTIQRTQQEDSAVYLCASSPSLLPYNEQFFGPGTRLTVL.

There are a few counts of this clonotype. The V call is TRBV29-1, the J call TRBJ2-1, with TRBD2 identical over 7 bases. The CDR3 is made up of 13 amino acids. With V trimmed by 7 bases and J by 3 bases, 6 bases remained unmatched. Germline CDR1 and CDR2: SQVTM and ANQGSEA. CDR3 coding DNA: TGCAGCGCTGCGGGCGGGGGCTACAATGAGCAGTTCTTC. It encodes CSAAGGGYNEQFF.